The source of this T cell receptor beta chain is a study of T cell responses to AZD1222 COVID-19 vaccine. Study-level findings and limits: In the spike-specific TCR repertoire, nearly half reportedly target unmutated variant regions.

V lost 5 bases, J lost 4 bases, and 6 bases stayed unmatched. Germline V gene sequence: CDR1 SGHTA, CDR2 FQGNSA. The CDR3 is made up of 14 amino acids. Sequencing was performed with immunoSEQ multiplex PCR; in TCRdb, only in-frame clones are kept and a portion is missing. Of 45,000 to 55,000 clones in the sample, 79% are singletons; the top ten hold 20% to 25%. Of note for this clone: What it binds is unknown.

This sequence was found in an adult in good health. The gene calls are TRBV7-2 and TRBJ2-5; the match to TRBD1 covers 8 bases. The sample consisted of peripheral blood, taken on day 0 of MenACWY control vaccination. The CDR3 is CASSRDRSGETQYF. The CDR3 DNA sequence: TGTGCCAGCAGCCGGGACAGGTCGGGAGAGACCCAGTACTTC.